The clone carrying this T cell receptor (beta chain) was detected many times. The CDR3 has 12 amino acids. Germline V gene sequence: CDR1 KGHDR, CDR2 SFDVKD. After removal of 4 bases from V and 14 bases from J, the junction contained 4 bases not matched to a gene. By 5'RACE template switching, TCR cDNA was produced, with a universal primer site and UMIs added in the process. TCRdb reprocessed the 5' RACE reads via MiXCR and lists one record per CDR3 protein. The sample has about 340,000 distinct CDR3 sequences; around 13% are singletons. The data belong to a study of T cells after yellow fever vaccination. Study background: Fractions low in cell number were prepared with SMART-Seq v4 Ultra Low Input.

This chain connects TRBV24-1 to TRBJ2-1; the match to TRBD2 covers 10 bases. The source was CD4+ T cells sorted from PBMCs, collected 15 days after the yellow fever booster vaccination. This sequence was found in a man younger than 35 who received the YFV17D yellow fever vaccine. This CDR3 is CATSDPGTSEFF. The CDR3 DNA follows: TGTGCCACCAGTGACCCCGGGACTAGCGAGTTCTTC.